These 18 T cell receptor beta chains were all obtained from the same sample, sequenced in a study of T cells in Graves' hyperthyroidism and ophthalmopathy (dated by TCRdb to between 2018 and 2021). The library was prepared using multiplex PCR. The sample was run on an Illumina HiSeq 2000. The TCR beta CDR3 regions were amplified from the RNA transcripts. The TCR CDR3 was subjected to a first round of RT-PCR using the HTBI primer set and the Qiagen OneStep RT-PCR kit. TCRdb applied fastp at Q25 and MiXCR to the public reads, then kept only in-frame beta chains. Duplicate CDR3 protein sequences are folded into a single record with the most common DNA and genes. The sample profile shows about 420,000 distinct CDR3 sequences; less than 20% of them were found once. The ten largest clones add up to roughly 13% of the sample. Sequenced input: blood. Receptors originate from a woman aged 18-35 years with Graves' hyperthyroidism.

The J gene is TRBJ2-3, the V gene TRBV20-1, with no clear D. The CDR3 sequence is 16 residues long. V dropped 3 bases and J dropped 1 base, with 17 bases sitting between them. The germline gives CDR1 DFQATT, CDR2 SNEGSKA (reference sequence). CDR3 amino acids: CSAREPVKSRTDTQYF. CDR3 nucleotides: TGCAGTGCTAGGGAGCCTGTAAAATCGCGCACAGATACGCAGTATTTT.

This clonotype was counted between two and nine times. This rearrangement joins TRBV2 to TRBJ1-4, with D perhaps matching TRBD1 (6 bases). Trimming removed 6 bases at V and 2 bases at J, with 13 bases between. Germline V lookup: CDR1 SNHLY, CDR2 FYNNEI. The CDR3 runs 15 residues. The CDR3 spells CASRSPGVTNEKLFF. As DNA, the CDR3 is TGTGCCAGCAGGAGCCCAGGGGTGACTAATGAAAAACTGTTTTTT. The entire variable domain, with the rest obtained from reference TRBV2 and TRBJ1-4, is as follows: EPEVTQTPSHQVTQMGQEVILRCVPISNHLYFYWYRQILGQKVEFLVSFYNNEISEKSEIFDDQFSVERPDGSNFTLKIRSTKLEDSAMYFCASRSPGVTNEKLFFGSGTQLSVL.

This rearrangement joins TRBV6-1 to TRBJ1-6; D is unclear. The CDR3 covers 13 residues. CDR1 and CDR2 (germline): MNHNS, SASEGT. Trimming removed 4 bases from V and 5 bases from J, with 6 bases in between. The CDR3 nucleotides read TGTGCCAGCAGTGCAGCAGATAATTCACCCCTCCACTTT. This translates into CASSAADNSPLHF.

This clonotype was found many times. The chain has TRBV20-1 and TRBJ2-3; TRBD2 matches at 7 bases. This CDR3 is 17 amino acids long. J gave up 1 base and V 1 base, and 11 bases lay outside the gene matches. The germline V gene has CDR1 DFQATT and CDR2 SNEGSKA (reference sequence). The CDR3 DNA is TGCAGTGCTAGAGGTTCCGGGACTAATTCTCGCACAGATACGCAGTATTTT. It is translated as CSARGSGTNSRTDTQYF.

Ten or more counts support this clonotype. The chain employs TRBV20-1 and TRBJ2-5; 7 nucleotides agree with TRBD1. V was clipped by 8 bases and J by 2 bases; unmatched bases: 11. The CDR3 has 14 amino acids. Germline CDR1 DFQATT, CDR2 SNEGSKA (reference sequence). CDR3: CSLRAGTAQETQYF. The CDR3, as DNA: TGCAGTCTTAGGGCTGGGACAGCTCAAGAGACCCAGTACTTC.

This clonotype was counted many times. CDR3 region: CASSLDHRIETQYF. The DNA of the CDR3 is TGTGCCAGCAGCTTAGATCATCGGATAGAGACCCAGTACTTC. The chain is built from TRBV11-2 and TRBJ2-5; no definite D call. Germline values: CDR1 SGHAT, CDR2 FQNNGV. The V end lost 0 bases, the J end lost 4 bases, and 9 bases lay between the germline ends. CDR3 length equals 14 residues. The full variable domain, in which reference TRBV11-2 and TRBJ2-5 provide the parts outside the CDR3, is EAGVAQSPRYKIIEKRQSVAFWCNPISGHATLYWYQQILGQGPKLLIQFQNNGVVDDSQLPKDRFSAERLKGVDSTLKIQPAKLEDSAVYLCASSLDHRIETQYFGPGTRLLVL.

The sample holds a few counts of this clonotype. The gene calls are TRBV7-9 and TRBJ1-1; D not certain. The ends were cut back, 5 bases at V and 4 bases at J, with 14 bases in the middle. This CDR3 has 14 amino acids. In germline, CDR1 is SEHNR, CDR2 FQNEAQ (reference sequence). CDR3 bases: TGTGCCAGCAGCGCGGCCGGGTCGAGCACTGAAGCTTTCTTT. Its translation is CASSAAGSSTEAFF.

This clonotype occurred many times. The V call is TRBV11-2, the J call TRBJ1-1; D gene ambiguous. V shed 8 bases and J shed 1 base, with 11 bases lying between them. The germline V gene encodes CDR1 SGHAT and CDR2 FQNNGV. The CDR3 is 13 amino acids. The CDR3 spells CASRFIGNTEAFF. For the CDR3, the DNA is TGTGCCAGCCGTTTTATTGGGAACACTGAAGCTTTCTTT. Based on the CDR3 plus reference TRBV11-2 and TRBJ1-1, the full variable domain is EAGVAQSPRYKIIEKRQSVAFWCNPISGHATLYWYQQILGQGPKLLIQFQNNGVVDDSQLPKDRFSAERLKGVDSTLKIQPAKLEDSAVYLCASRFIGNTEAFFGQGTRLTVV.

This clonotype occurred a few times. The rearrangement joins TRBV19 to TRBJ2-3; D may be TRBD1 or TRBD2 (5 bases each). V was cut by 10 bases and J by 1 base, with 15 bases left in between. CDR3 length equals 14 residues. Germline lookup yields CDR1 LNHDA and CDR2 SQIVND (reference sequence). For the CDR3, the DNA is TGTGCCACTCGTCCGGGACGGCGCACAGATACGCAGTATTTT. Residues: CATRPGRRTDTQYF. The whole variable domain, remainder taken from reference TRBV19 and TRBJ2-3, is DGGITQSPKYLFRKEGQNVTLSCEQNLNHDAMYWYRQDPGQGLRLIYYSQIVNDFQKGDIAEGYSVSREKKESFPLTVTSAQKNPTAFYLCATRPGRRTDTQYFGPGTRLTVL.

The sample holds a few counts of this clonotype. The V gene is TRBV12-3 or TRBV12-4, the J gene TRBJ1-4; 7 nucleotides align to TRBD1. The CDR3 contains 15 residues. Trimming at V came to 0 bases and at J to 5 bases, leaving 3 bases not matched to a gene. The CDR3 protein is CASSLAGTANEKLFF. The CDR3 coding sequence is TGTGCCAGCAGTTTAGCTGGGACAGCAAATGAAAAACTGTTTTTT.

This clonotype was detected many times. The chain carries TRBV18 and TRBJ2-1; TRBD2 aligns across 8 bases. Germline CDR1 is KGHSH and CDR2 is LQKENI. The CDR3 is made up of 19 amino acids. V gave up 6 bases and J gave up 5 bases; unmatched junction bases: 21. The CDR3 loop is CASSPTTSLGLVNNNEQFF. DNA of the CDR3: TGTGCCAGCTCCCCAACCACATCGCTGGGACTAGTTAACAACAATGAGCAGTTCTTC.

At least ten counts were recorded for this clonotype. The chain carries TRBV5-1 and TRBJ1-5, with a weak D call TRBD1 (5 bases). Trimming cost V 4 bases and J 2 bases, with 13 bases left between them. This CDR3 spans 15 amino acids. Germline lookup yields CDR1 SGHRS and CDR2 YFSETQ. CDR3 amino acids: CASSRLGGGNQPQHF. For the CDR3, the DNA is TGCGCCAGCAGCCGACTCGGGGGAGGCAATCAGCCCCAGCATTTT.

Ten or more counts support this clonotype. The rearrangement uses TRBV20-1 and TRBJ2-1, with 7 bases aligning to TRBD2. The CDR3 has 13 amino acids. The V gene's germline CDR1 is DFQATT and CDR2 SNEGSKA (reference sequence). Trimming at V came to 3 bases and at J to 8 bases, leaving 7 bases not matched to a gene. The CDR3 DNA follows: TGCAGTGCTAGGGGCGGGAGTGACTATGAGCAGTTCTTC. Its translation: CSARGGSDYEQFF.

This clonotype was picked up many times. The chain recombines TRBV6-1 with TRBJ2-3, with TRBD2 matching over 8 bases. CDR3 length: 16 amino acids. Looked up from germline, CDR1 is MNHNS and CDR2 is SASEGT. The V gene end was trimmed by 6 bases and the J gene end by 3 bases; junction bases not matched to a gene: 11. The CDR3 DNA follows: TGTGCCAGCAGCCAGGTCGGGGGGGTAGGAACAGATACGCAGTATTTT. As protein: CASSQVGGVGTDTQYF.

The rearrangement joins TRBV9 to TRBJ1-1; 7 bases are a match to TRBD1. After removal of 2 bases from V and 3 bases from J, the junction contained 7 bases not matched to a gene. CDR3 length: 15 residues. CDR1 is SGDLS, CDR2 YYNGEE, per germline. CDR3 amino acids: CASSVVYGTDTEAFF. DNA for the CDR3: TGTGCCAGCAGCGTTGTGTACGGGACAGACACTGAAGCTTTCTTT.

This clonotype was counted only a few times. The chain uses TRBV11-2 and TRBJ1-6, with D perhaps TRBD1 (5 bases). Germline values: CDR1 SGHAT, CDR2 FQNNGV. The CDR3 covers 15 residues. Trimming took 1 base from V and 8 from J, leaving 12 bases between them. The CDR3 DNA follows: TGTGCCAGCAGCTTAGGTCGAAGGGGCTATTCACCCCTCCACTTT. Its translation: CASSLGRRGYSPLHF.

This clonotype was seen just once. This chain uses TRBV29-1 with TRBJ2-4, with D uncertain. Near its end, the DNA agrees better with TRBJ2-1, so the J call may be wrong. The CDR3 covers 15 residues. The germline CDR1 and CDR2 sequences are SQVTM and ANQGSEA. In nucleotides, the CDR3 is TGCAGCGTTGAAGATATTAAGACCCCCTGGAGCATTCAGTTCTTC. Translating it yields CSVEDIKTPWSIQFF.

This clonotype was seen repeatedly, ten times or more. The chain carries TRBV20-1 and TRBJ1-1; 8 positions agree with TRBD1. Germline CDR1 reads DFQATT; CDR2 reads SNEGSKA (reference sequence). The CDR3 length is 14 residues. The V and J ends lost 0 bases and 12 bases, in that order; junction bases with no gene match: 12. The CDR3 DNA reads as TGCAGTGCTAGAGATGTAAAGGCAGGGGGCGCGACTTTCTTT. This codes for CSARDVKAGGATFF.